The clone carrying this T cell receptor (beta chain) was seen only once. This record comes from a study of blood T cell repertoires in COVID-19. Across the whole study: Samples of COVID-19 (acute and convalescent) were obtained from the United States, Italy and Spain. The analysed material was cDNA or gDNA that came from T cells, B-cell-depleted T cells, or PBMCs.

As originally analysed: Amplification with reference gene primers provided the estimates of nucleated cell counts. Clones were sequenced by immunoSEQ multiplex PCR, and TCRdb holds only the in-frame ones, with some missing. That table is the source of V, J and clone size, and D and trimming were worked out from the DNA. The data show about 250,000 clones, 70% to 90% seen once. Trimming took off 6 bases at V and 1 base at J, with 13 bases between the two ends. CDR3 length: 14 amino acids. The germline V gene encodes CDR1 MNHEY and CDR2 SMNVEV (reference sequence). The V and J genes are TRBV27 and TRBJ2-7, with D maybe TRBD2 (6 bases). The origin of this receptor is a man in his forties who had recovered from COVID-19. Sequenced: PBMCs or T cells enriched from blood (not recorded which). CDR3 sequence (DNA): TGTGCCAGCAGGGGGGACTGGTCTTCCTACGAGCAGTACTTC. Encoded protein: CASRGDWSSYEQYF.